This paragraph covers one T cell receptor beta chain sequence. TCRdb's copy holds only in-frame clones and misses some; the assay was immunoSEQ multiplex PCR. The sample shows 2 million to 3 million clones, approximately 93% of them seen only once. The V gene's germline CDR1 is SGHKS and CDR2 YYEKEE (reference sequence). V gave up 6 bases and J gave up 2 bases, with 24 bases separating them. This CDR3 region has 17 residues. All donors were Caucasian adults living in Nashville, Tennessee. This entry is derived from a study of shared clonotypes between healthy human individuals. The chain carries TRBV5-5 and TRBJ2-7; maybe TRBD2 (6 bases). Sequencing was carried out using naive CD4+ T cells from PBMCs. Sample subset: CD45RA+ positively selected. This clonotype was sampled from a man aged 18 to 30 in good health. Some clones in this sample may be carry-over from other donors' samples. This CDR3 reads CASTPVGAGTSPYEQYF. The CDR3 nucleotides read TGTGCCAGCACACCCGTGGGCGCGGGGACGTCACCCTACGAGCAGTACTTC.